This T cell receptor (beta chain) was documented in a study of blood T cell repertoires in COVID-19. Study at large: COVID-19 samples, acute and convalescent, were from the United States, Italy and Spain. T cells, B-cell-depleted T cells, or PBMCs supplied cDNA or gDNA.

Profiling relied on immunoSEQ multiplex PCR, and the TCRdb table lists in-frame clones only, not all of them. This table has around 370,000 clones, roughly 89% appearing once. The source is a woman in her late teens or twenties who had recovered from COVID-19. The sequenced material came from peripheral blood.

CDR3 residues: CASSEAGLGNTIYF. The CDR3 DNA reads as TGCGCCAGCAGTGAGGCAGGGCTTGGAAACACCATATATTTT. The genes are TRBV10-2 and TRBJ1-3; the D gene is possibly TRBD1 (5 bases). The length of the CDR3 is 14 residues. From germline, CDR1 is WSHSY and CDR2 SAAADI. Between the trimmed V and J ends, which lost 2 bases and 3 bases, there was a span of 8 bases.